This T cell receptor beta chain appears in the sequencing data of a study of shared clonotypes between healthy human individuals. Study-wide background: Per-donor plates numbered three CD4 naive, three CD4 memory, two CD8 naive and one CD8 memory. General study findings and limits: The diversity represented, both genetic and in exposure history, was limited by few donors.

J gave up 5 bases and V 5 bases, and 7 bases lay outside the gene matches. From germline, CDR1 is MDHEN and CDR2 SYDVKM. The CDR3 extends over 15 amino acids. Donors, without exception, were Caucasian adults residing in Nashville, Tennessee. A CD45RA+ naive subset and a CD45RA-negative memory subset were split from CD4+ cells. This clone was seen just once. The antigen is unknown. The method was immunoSEQ multiplex PCR; TCRdb's version includes in-frame clones alone and lacks a portion of them. The sample yields millions of clones, 95% seen once. This sequence joins TRBV28 and TRBJ1-5; 9 nucleotides agree with TRBD1. The sequence came from a man younger than 35 in good health. Sequences were obtained from naive CD4+ T cells sorted from blood. Subset denoted: CD45RA+ positively selected. CDR3: CASSDIGTGHQPQHF. The CDR3 DNA follows: TGTGCCAGCAGTGATATAGGGACAGGGCATCAGCCCCAGCATTTT.